The clone carrying this T cell receptor beta chain showed up just a few times. The CDR3 totals 12 residues. The germline V gene has CDR1 SNHLY and CDR2 FYNNEI. V was cut by 7 bases and J by 6 bases, with 12 bases left in between. Using a J-beta primer mix together with a sample-barcoded 5' primer, a second PCR was run for roughly 7 to 11 cycles. MiXCR was run by TCRdb on the 5' RACE reads, yielding one entry per CDR3 protein. The data contain more than 650,000 distinct CDR3 sequences, 22% of them singletons. The source of the sample is a study of blood T cells in healthy people across ages. This clonotype was obtained from a man between 65 and 85 years old in good health. The sample was blood. V gene TRBV2 combines with J gene TRBJ2-5; D gene unclear. CDR3 nucleotide sequence: TGTGCCAGCATAGGTGTTATAAAGACCCAGTACTTC. As protein: CASIGVIKTQYF.